Below, 26 T cell receptor beta chains from the same sample are listed, as sequenced in a study of identical twins (TCRdb year 2016). Libraries were constructed by 5' RACE. Sequencing instrument: Illumina HiSeq 2000. The raw public reads went through TCRdb reprocessing: fastp at Q25, MiXCR clone calling, in-frame beta chains kept. Entries are consolidated by CDR3 protein sequence, retaining the most common genes and DNA. The sample yields hundreds of thousands of distinct CDR3 sequences; 8.6% were counted once. The ten largest clonotypes hold around 0.98% of the sample. The same sample was also used in a study of yellow fever vaccine responses in identical twins.

The sample was PBMCs. These receptors all stem from a woman between 18 and 30 years old in good health.

The sample holds a few counts of this clonotype. The rearrangement joins TRBV4-3 to TRBJ2-6; no definite D call. Per the germline V gene, CDR1 is LGHNA and CDR2 is YSLEER. The germline V and J ends were trimmed by 5 bases and 0 bases, with 14 bases remaining between them. The CDR3 contains 17 residues. CDR3 sequence (DNA): TGCGCCAGCAGCGGTCAGTACTGGAGCTCTGGGGCCAACGTCCTGACTTTC. Translated: CASSGQYWSSGANVLTF.

This chain uses TRBV4-3 with TRBJ2-7, with 7 bases aligning to TRBD2. The CDR3 is 15 amino acids. V shed 2 bases and J 3 bases; nucleotides not matched to a gene: 7. Germline V gene data show CDR1 as LGHNA and CDR2 as YSLEER. The chain's CDR3 is CASSQTAGVRYEQYF. DNA of the CDR3: TGCGCCAGCAGCCAAACGGCGGGGGTTCGCTACGAGCAGTACTTC.

Ten or more counts support this clonotype. The DNA of the CDR3 is TGTGCCAGCAGCAAAGGGGATGTTGGTAGCGGGGGTGGCGCAGATACGCAGTATTTT. Protein sequence: CASSKGDVGSGGGADTQYF. This chain uses TRBV21-1 with TRBJ2-3; TRBD2, the D gene given by the table, was not confirmed from the DNA. TRBV21-1 is listed as a pseudogene. This CDR3 has 19 amino acids.

This clonotype was counted many times. The V call is TRBV5-1, the J call TRBJ2-3; D not certain. The CDR3 contains 13 residues. The V end lost 1 base, the J end lost 5 bases, and 8 bases lay between the germline ends. Germline V gene sequence: CDR1 SGHRS, CDR2 YFSETQ. The CDR3 protein is CASSLFVLDTQYF. For the CDR3, the DNA is TGCGCCAGCAGCTTGTTTGTTTTAGATACGCAGTATTTT.

The chain has TRBV7-2 and TRBJ2-5, with 13 bases that match TRBD2. The CDR3 sequence is 16 residues long. V trimming: 5 bases; J trimming: 5 bases; junction bases outside the gene matches: 8. Per germline, CDR1 SGHTA and CDR2 FQGNSA. The CDR3 region has the DNA TGTGCCAGCAGCCAGGGACTAGCGGGGAAAAAGGAGACCCAGTACTTC. It yields the protein CASSQGLAGKKETQYF.

The V gene is TRBV15, the J gene TRBJ1-1; TRBD1 might be the D (5 bases). CDR3 size: 16 residues. Germline CDR1 and CDR2: LNHNV and YYDKDF (reference sequence). V dropped 2 bases and J dropped 4 bases, with 17 bases sitting between them. CDR3 residues: CATSRPAVQGTTEAFF. In DNA, the CDR3 is TGTGCCACCAGCAGACCGGCGGTTCAGGGAACCACTGAAGCTTTCTTT. Together with reference TRBV15 and TRBJ1-1, the CDR3 gives the full variable domain: DAMVIQNPRYQVTQFGKPVTLSCSQTLNHNVMYWYQQKSSQAPKLLFHYYDKDFNNEADTPDNFQSRRPNTSFCFLDIRSPGLGDTAMYLCATSRPAVQGTTEAFFGQGTRLTVV.

This rearrangement joins TRBV20-1 to TRBJ2-5, with TRBD1 identical over 9 bases. Unmatched junction bases numbered 8, after V lost 6 bases and J lost 3 bases. Germline V CDR1 and CDR2: DFQATT, SNEGSKA (reference sequence). The CDR3 runs 14 residues. The CDR3 DNA reads TGCAGTGCCCCGGGACAGGGTCCTAAAGAGACCCAGTACTTC. Its protein is CSAPGQGPKETQYF.

This clonotype has a handful of counts. The gene calls are TRBV29-1 and TRBJ1-4; 7 bases match TRBD1. V lost 8 bases to trimming and J lost 7 bases; unmatched junction nucleotides: 10. CDR1 SQVTM and CDR2 ANQGSEA come from the germline V gene. This CDR3 contains 13 residues. The CDR3 coding sequence is TGCAGCATGCAAGACAGGGTCGCTGAAAAACTGTTTTTT. Encoded protein: CSMQDRVAEKLFF.

Many counts were recorded for this clonotype. This chain links TRBV20-1 with TRBJ1-2; no clear D gene. CDR1 and CDR2 (germline): DFQATT, SNEGSKA (reference sequence). The CDR3 totals 14 residues. V lost 5 bases and J lost 5, with 18 bases in between. CDR3 in DNA: TGCAGTGCTGAGAATCTCCGAACCAGTTATGGCTACACCTTC. Protein sequence: CSAENLRTSYGYTF.

The chain uses TRBV23-1 and TRBJ2-7, with unresolved D. TRBV23-1 counts as an open reading frame of uncertain function. CDR3 length: 12 amino acids. V dropped 2 bases and J dropped 4 bases, with 6 bases sitting between them. DNA of the CDR3: TGCGCCAGCAGTCAAGTCTGGTACGAGCAGTACTTC. This encodes CASSQVWYEQYF.

This clonotype was found a few times. V usage is TRBV7-2 and J usage is TRBJ2-5, with 9 bases that match TRBD2. The germline V gene encodes CDR1 SGHTA and CDR2 FQGNSA. The length of the CDR3 is 15 residues. V shed 2 bases, J shed 5 bases, and the junction held 6 bases outside the gene matches. This chain's CDR3 is CASSLTRGGFETQYF. Written as DNA, the CDR3 is TGTGCCAGCAGCTTAACGCGGGGGGGCTTTGAGACCCAGTACTTC.

This clonotype occurred a few times. The gene calls are TRBV6-1 and TRBJ2-7, with 11 bases lining up with TRBD1. V shed 6 bases, J shed 3 bases, and the junction held 7 bases outside the gene matches. This CDR3 spans 15 amino acids. In germline, CDR1 is MNHNS, CDR2 SASEGT. CDR3: CASRVGTGGIYEQYF. The CDR3 DNA sequence: TGTGCCAGCAGAGTCGGGACAGGGGGTATCTACGAGCAGTACTTC.

This clonotype was observed many times. The chain combines TRBV4-3 with TRBJ2-7; a possible D gene is TRBD2 (6 bases). The CDR3 contains 14 residues. Trimming took 1 base from V and 2 from J, leaving 9 bases between them. The germline CDR1 and CDR2 sequences are LGHNA and YSLEER. CDR3 sequence: CASSQGLVPYEQYF. CDR3 sequence (DNA): TGCGCCAGCAGCCAAGGACTAGTCCCCTACGAGCAGTACTTC.

The chain couples TRBV20-1 to TRBJ2-7; perhaps TRBD1 as D (6 bases). This CDR3 contains 14 residues. V shed 5 bases and J shed 0 bases, with 14 bases lying between them. Germline CDR1 DFQATT, CDR2 SNEGSKA (reference sequence). The CDR3 nucleotides read TGCAGTGCTGACAGGTTACCCAGCTCCTACGAGCAGTACTTC. It translates to CSADRLPSSYEQYF.

The J gene is TRBJ2-1, the V gene TRBV6-5; D is ambiguous. The germline V gene has CDR1 MNHEY and CDR2 SVGAGI. CDR3 size: 15 residues. With 4 bases removed from V and 1 base from J, the gap between germline ends came to 11 bases. The CDR3, as DNA: TGTGCCAGCAGTTCCCCGTCCAAGTCCTACAATGAGCAGTTCTTC. Amino acid sequence: CASSSPSKSYNEQFF.

V is TRBV28 and J is TRBJ2-5, with D possibly being TRBD2 (6 bases). The CDR3 sequence is 15 residues long. CDR1 MDHEN and CDR2 SYDVKM come from the germline V gene. Between the trimmed V and J ends, which lost 5 bases and 2 bases, there was a span of 15 bases. CDR3 bases: TGTGCCAGCAGTCACCAGGGTGCGGGGCAAGAGACCCAGTACTTC. Amino acids: CASSHQGAGQETQYF. Using reference TRBV28 and TRBJ2-5 for the parts outside the CDR3, the full variable domain is DVKVTQSSRYLVKRTGEKVFLECVQDMDHENMFWYRQDPGLGLRLIYFSYDVKMKEKGDIPEGYSVSREKKERFSLILESASTNQTSMYLCASSHQGAGQETQYFGPGTRLLVL.

The genes are TRBV7-9 and TRBJ1-4; a weak D match, TRBD1 (6 bases). Trimming cost V 1 base and J 2 bases, with 8 bases left between them. Looked up from germline, CDR1 is SEHNR and CDR2 is FQNEAQ (reference sequence). The CDR3 length is 15 residues. The CDR3, as DNA: TGTGCCAGCAGCTTAGGGCAGGGGACTAATGAAAAACTGTTTTTT. This encodes CASSLGQGTNEKLFF.

This clonotype was observed at least ten times. The chain couples TRBV25-1 to TRBJ2-7; 7 nucleotides agree with TRBD2. Germline CDR1 MGHDK, CDR2 SYGVNS. J lost 3 bases, V lost 3 bases, and 8 bases had no gene match. The CDR3 runs to 15 residues. The CDR3 DNA is TGTGCCAGCAGTGAGGCGGGGGAAGGGCACTACGAGCAGTACTTC. It translates to CASSEAGEGHYEQYF.

In DNA form, the CDR3 reads TGTGCCAGCAGTTTCCTCGGACTAGCGGGGGGGCTACAGTTCTTC. Its protein product is CASSFLGLAGGLQFF. J is TRBJ2-1 and V is TRBV28; 15 bases match TRBD2. The germline gives CDR1 MDHEN, CDR2 SYDVKM. CDR3 length equals 15 residues. V was pared by 3 bases and J by 13 bases, with 7 bases of the junction left unmatched. The variable domain in full, completed from reference TRBV28 and TRBJ2-1, reads DVKVTQSSRYLVKRTGEKVFLECVQDMDHENMFWYRQDPGLGLRLIYFSYDVKMKEKGDIPEGYSVSREKKERFSLILESASTNQTSMYLCASSFLGLAGGLQFFGPGTRLTVL.

V usage is TRBV7-2 and J usage is TRBJ2-1; D is possibly TRBD2 (5 bases). V was trimmed by 3 bases and J by 8 bases, leaving 11 bases between them. CDR3 length: 13 amino acids. Germline V lookup: CDR1 SGHTA, CDR2 FQGNSA. CDR3: CASSLLLVHEQFF. As DNA, the CDR3 is TGTGCCAGCAGCTTGCTACTAGTCCATGAGCAGTTCTTC. The full variable domain, with the rest looked up from reference TRBV7-2 and TRBJ2-1, is GAGVSQSPSNKVTEKGKDVELRCDPISGHTALYWYRQSLGQGLEFLIYFQGNSAPDKSGLPSDRFSAERTGGSVSTLTIQRTQQEDSAVYLCASSLLLVHEQFFGPGTRLTVL.

V is TRBV5-5 and J is TRBJ2-3, with D perhaps matching TRBD1 (7 bases). Trimming stripped 0 bases from V and 5 bases from J, with 13 bases between. The V gene's germline CDR1 is SGHKS and CDR2 YYEKEE (reference sequence). CDR3 length: 15 residues. The CDR3 sequence: CASSLEARGVDTQYF. The CDR3 bases are TGTGCCAGCAGCTTGGAGGCCAGGGGGGTAGATACGCAGTATTTT.

This clonotype appeared many times. V and J are TRBV27 and TRBJ2-7; D is ambiguous. The CDR3 runs 13 residues. V lost 3 bases, J lost 7 bases, and 13 bases lay in between. Germline lookup yields CDR1 MNHEY and CDR2 SMNVEV (reference sequence). This CDR3 is CASSLGLNEEQYF. In nucleotides, the CDR3 is TGTGCCAGCAGTTTGGGTCTAAACGAAGAGCAGTACTTC.

This clonotype was seen at least ten times. V gene TRBV13 combines with J gene TRBJ2-3, with 9 positions matching TRBD2. CDR1 PRHDT and CDR2 FYEKMQ come from the germline V gene (reference sequence). The CDR3 is 14 residues long. J was trimmed by 1 base and V by 5 bases; bases with no gene match: 1. This chain's CDR3 is CASSRTSGTDTQYF. CDR3 DNA sequence: TGTGCCAGCAGCAGGACTAGCGGCACAGATACGCAGTATTTT.

This clonotype showed up many times. The chain combines TRBV15 with TRBJ2-2, with D unclear. Germline CDR1 LNHNV, CDR2 YYDKDF (reference sequence). This CDR3 has 15 amino acids. Trimming removed 1 base from V and 1 base from J, with 7 bases in between. CDR3 DNA: TGTGCCACCAGCAGAGGAAACAGGAACACCGGGGAGCTGTTTTTT. Its translation is CATSRGNRNTGELFF. Complete variable domain (other parts from reference TRBV15 and TRBJ2-2): DAMVIQNPRYQVTQFGKPVTLSCSQTLNHNVMYWYQQKSSQAPKLLFHYYDKDFNNEADTPDNFQSRRPNTSFCFLDIRSPGLGDTAMYLCATSRGNRNTGELFFGEGSRLTVL.

This rearrangement joins TRBV27 to TRBJ2-3; D is unresolved. The CDR3 contains 14 residues. V dropped 3 bases and J dropped 5 bases, with 12 bases sitting between them. CDR1 and CDR2 from the germline V gene are MNHEY and SMNVEV (reference sequence). CDR3 nucleotides: TGTGCCAGCAGTTTTAGCCTACGCGGAGATACGCAGTATTTT. It is translated as CASSFSLRGDTQYF.

This clonotype turned up a few times. V gene TRBV15 combines with J gene TRBJ2-5; D might be TRBD1 (5 bases). CDR1 and CDR2 (germline): LNHNV, YYDKDF (reference sequence). Trimming left V 5 bases short and J 2 bases short, with 12 bases between. The CDR3 totals 14 residues. The CDR3 DNA sequence: TGTGCCACCAGCTACCCGACAGTTCAAGAGACCCAGTACTTC. This translates into CATSYPTVQETQYF.